This TCR beta chain emerged from a study of T cells in Graves' hyperthyroidism and ophthalmopathy. Those patients with uncontrolled infection, other autoimmune disease, pregnancy or lactation were excluded. PBMCs were collected from an approximately 9.3 ml volume of fresh peripheral blood. This clonotype was counted a few times. Trimming removed 4 bases from V and 7 bases from J, with 13 bases in between. The CDR3 has 14 amino acids. Germline CDR1 and CDR2: SEHNR and FQNEAQ (reference sequence). Researchers took RNA transcripts and amplified the TCR beta CDR3 regions from them. Researchers ran a first-round RT-PCR on the TCR CDR3 using the HTBI primer set. TCRdb passed the multiplex PCR reads through MiXCR, listing each CDR3 protein once. Of about 530,000 distinct CDR3 sequences listed, roughly a sixth are singletons.

The chain joins TRBV7-9 to TRBJ1-4; D remains unclear. The sample taken for sequencing was blood. The receptor's source is a woman under 30 with Graves' ophthalmopathy. In DNA form, the CDR3 reads TGTGCCAGCAGCTCGGACTCAAGTGGTGAAAAACTGTTTTTT. This sequence encodes CASSSDSSGEKLFF.